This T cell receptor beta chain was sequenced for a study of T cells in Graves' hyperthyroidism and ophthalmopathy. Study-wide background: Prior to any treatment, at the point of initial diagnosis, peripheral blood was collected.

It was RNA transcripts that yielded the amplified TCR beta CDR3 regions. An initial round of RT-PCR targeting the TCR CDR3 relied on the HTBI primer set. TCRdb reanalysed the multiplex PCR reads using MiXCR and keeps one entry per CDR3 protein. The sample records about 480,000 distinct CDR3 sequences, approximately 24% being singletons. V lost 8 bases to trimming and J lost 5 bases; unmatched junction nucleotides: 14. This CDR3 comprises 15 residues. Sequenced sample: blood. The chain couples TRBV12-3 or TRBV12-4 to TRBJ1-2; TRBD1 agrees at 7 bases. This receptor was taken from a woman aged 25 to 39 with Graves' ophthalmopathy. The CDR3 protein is CASSLTKGAGYGYTF. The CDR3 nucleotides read TGTGCCAGCTCACTTACTAAGGGGGCTGGGTATGGCTACACCTTC.